The 3 T cell receptor beta chains below were found in one sample sequenced in a study of T cell repertoires in cytomegalovirus infection. TCRdb called the reads again in MiXCR, with one record for every CDR3 protein. The sample includes 170,000 or so distinct CDR3 sequences, 17% of them seen just once. Sequencing was done on a sample of CD8+ T cells from PBMCs. All receptors come from a human donor in good health (CMV status not recorded). Some clones in this sample may be carry-over from other donors' samples.

This clonotype was detected only a few times. The junction differs from germline at one of its ends, possibly a read error. V gene TRBV4-1 combines with J gene TRBJ2-5; D may correspond to TRBD1 or TRBD2 (5 bases each). The CDR3 totals 15 residues. The germline V gene encodes CDR1 MGHRA and CDR2 YSYEKL. The CDR3 region has the DNA TGTGCCAGCAGCCAAGAGAGGGGTACGAGGGAGACCCAGTACTTC. Translated: CASSQERGTRETQYF.

The chain uses TRBV7-9 and TRBJ1-5, with 9 bases matching TRBD1. CDR1 and CDR2 from the germline V gene are SEHNR and FQNEAQ (reference sequence). The CDR3 contains 20 residues. V was pared by 3 bases and J by 0 bases, with 15 bases of the junction left unmatched. CDR3 sequence: CASSFSSGQGPFYSNQPQHF. In DNA, the CDR3 is TGTGCCAGCAGCTTCTCGAGTGGACAGGGGCCCTTTTATAGCAATCAGCCCCAGCATTTT.

The V gene is TRBV5-4, the J gene TRBJ2-2, with 10 bases that match TRBD1. V was pared by 2 bases and J by 7 bases, with 8 bases of the junction left unmatched. This CDR3 has 16 amino acids. Germline values: CDR1 SGHNT, CDR2 YYREEE (reference sequence). Written as DNA, the CDR3 is TGTGCCAGCAGCTTAAAAGCGACAGGGGGCGGCGGGGAGCTGTTTTTT. It codes for CASSLKATGGGGELFF. The entire variable domain, with the rest obtained from reference TRBV5-4 and TRBJ2-2, is as follows: ETGVTQSPTHLIKTRGQQVTLRCSSQSGHNTVSWYQQALGQGPQFIFQYYREEENGRGNFPPRFSGLQFPNYSSELNVNALELDDSALYLCASSLKATGGGGELFFGEGSRLTVL.